This T cell receptor (beta chain) was observed in a study of blood T cell repertoires in COVID-19. As for the study in general: Samples taken during acute and convalescent COVID-19 were collected in the United States, Italy and Spain.

Original processing methods: Amplification from reference gene primers served as the basis for estimated nucleated cell counts. Libraries were prepared by immunoSEQ multiplex PCR; TCRdb keeps only in-frame clonotypes and omits some of them. Clone size and V and J calls were adopted from that table, with D and trimming inferred from the DNA. The sample has about 42,000 clones; roughly nine tenths are singletons. The V end was cut by 3 bases, the J end by 0 bases, with 17 bases between. Germline CDR1 is MNHNS and CDR2 is SASEGT. The CDR3 runs to 17 residues. The receptor's source is a man in his thirties or forties with active or convalescent COVID-19. V usage is TRBV6-1 and J usage is TRBJ1-1, with a possible D match to TRBD1 (6 bases). Input material: peripheral blood. The CDR3: CASSDFRGAGVNTEAFF. Written as DNA, the CDR3 is TGTGCCAGCAGTGATTTTAGGGGCGCAGGGGTGAACACTGAAGCTTTCTTT.